Presented here are 27 T cell receptor beta chains from one specimen sequenced in a study of OX40 agonist ivuxolimab in advanced cancers. Libraries were prepared through the immunoSEQ multiplex PCR assay. TCRdb took over this immuneACCESS table, retaining in-frame rearrangements with V and J assigned. Such tables are incomplete; in checked studies, under half of the missing clones stem from an unresolved V gene, and the remainder is unexplained. Recorded for this sample are 20,000 to 25,000 clones; about 82% of them occurred a single time. The ten most abundant clones make up over 20% of the sample. Here the sequenced sample was CD4+ or CD8+ T cells sorted from blood, taken in a trial of the OX40 agonist ivuxolimab. These receptors all stem from an adult with an advanced solid tumor such as melanoma, head and neck, liver or kidney cancer.

The chain is built from TRBV4-3 and TRBJ2-2; tentative D call: TRBD1 (5 bases). Trimming removed 4 bases from V and 4 bases from J, with 16 bases in between. Per the germline V gene, CDR1 is LGHNA and CDR2 is YSLEER. This CDR3 has 16 amino acids. The CDR3 region is CASSRGRTPSTGELFF. CDR3 sequence (DNA): TGCGCCAGCAGCCGAGGAAGGACACCCTCCACCGGGGAGCTGTTTTTT.

The chain combines TRBV15 with TRBJ1-1; maybe TRBD1 (5 bases). This CDR3 contains 15 residues. V gave up 5 bases and J gave up 4 bases, with 17 bases separating them. Germline V gene lookup returns CDR1 LNHNV and CDR2 YYDKDF (reference sequence). CDR3 in DNA: TGTGCCACCAGCTTGGGACGGGGCCTAGGCACTGAAGCTTTCTTT. This sequence encodes CATSLGRGLGTEAFF. The whole variable domain, filled in from reference TRBV15 and TRBJ1-1, reads DAMVIQNPRYQVTQFGKPVTLSCSQTLNHNVMYWYQQKSSQAPKLLFHYYDKDFNNEADTPDNFQSRRPNTSFCFLDIRSPGLGDTAMYLCATSLGRGLGTEAFFGQGTRLTVV.

CDR3 residues: CASSTGTGGADTQYF. CDR3 coding DNA: TGTGCCAGCAGCACCGGGACAGGGGGTGCAGATACGCAGTATTTT. The chain couples TRBV2 to TRBJ2-3, with 11 nucleotides matching TRBD1. Germline V lookup: CDR1 SNHLY, CDR2 FYNNEI. The junction had 6 bases not matched to a gene; V was cut back by 6 bases and J by 4 bases. This CDR3 has 15 amino acids. Combining the CDR3 with reference TRBV2 and TRBJ2-3 gives the whole variable domain EPEVTQTPSHQVTQMGQEVILRCVPISNHLYFYWYRQILGQKVEFLVSFYNNEISEKSEIFDDQFSVERPDGSNFTLKIRSTKLEDSAMYFCASSTGTGGADTQYFGPGTRLTVL.

The chain has TRBV27 and TRBJ2-1; D not resolved. The CDR3 covers 14 residues. Germline CDR1 is MNHEY and CDR2 is SMNVEV (reference sequence). V lost 4 bases to trimming and J lost 5 bases, with 12 bases between them. This chain's CDR3 is CASSWIGNHNEQFF. In nucleotides, the CDR3 is TGTGCCAGCAGTTGGATCGGAAATCACAATGAGCAGTTCTTC.

As DNA, the CDR3 is TGTGCCAGCAGCTTGACAGGGTTGGGCACCGGGGAGCTGTTTTTT. Amino acid sequence: CASSLTGLGTGELFF. The rearrangement links TRBV7-9 to TRBJ2-2, with 7 bases identical to TRBD1. V dropped 3 bases and J dropped 4; count of bases not matched to a gene: 5. The CDR3 covers 15 residues. Germline CDR1 SEHNR, CDR2 FQNEAQ (reference sequence).

The chain is built from TRBV7-9 and TRBJ2-1; the D is unclear. This CDR3 is built from 16 residues. Per the germline V gene, CDR1 is SEHNR and CDR2 is FQNEAQ (reference sequence). Trimming took off 2 bases at V and 0 bases at J, with 11 bases between the two ends. Here the CDR3 reads CASSLIAGSSYNEQFF. The CDR3 DNA sequence: TGTGCCAGCAGCTTAATAGCCGGTAGCTCCTACAATGAGCAGTTCTTC.

The rearrangement uses TRBV11-2 and TRBJ1-6, with a possible D match to TRBD1 (5 bases). There are 14 residues in the CDR3. CDR1 and CDR2 (germline): SGHAT, FQNNGV. Trimming pared 5 bases from V and 5 bases from J, leaving 10 bases between. The CDR3 nucleotides are TGTGCCAGCAGCCGTAAGGGGAATAATTCACCCCTCCACTTT. Translated, it gives CASSRKGNNSPLHF.

This sequence joins TRBV25-1 and TRBJ2-2; no clear D gene. CDR3 size: 14 residues. In germline, CDR1 is MGHDK, CDR2 SYGVNS. Trimming took off 3 bases at V and 8 bases at J, with 13 bases between the two ends. CDR3 loop: CASSDGYLRGELFF. The DNA for the CDR3 is TGTGCCAGCAGTGACGGCTATTTGCGGGGGGAGCTGTTTTTT.

The chain is built from TRBV19 and TRBJ1-2, with a weak D call TRBD1 (5 bases). V lost 5 bases and J lost 3, with 7 bases in between. The CDR3 runs 12 residues. Germline V CDR1 and CDR2: LNHDA, SQIVND (reference sequence). The CDR3 coding sequence is TGTGCCAGTAGTTGGGGGGACTATGGCTACACCTTC. As protein: CASSWGDYGYTF.

The chain joins TRBV27 to TRBJ2-1; tentatively, D is TRBD1 or TRBD2 (5 bases each). The CDR3 spans 16 residues. Deletions cut 3 bases from V and 6 bases from J, with 18 bases between. Germline V gene lookup returns CDR1 MNHEY and CDR2 SMNVEV (reference sequence). CDR3: CASSLGPGPGFNEQFF. In DNA, the CDR3 is TGTGCCAGCAGTTTGGGGCCGGGACCCGGTTTCAATGAGCAGTTCTTC.

With respect to this clone: A read error may account for a junction end that differs from germline. J is TRBJ2-3 and V is TRBV7-9, with 7 bases that match TRBD2. Germline-derived CDR1 and CDR2 are SEHNR and FQNEAQ (reference sequence). The CDR3 has 15 amino acids. The chain's CDR3 is CTTALGGSGVDTQYF. CDR3 DNA sequence: TGCACCACAGCCCTGGGGGGGAGCGGGGTTGATACGCAGTATTTT. Variable domain in full (rest from reference TRBV7-9 and TRBJ2-3): DTGVSQNPRHKITKRGQNVTFRCDPISEHNRLYWYRQTLGQGPEFLTYFQNEAQLEKSRLLSDRFSAERPKGSFSTLEIQRTEQGDSAMYLCTTALGGSGVDTQYFGPGTRLTVL.

V usage is TRBV11-2 and J usage is TRBJ1-3; D remains ambiguous. In germline, CDR1 is SGHAT, CDR2 FQNNGV. The ends were cut back, 0 bases at V and 3 bases at J, with 9 bases in the middle. The CDR3 runs 15 residues. Here the CDR3 reads CASSLEGPFGNTIYF. DNA for the CDR3: TGTGCCAGCAGCTTAGAGGGCCCCTTTGGAAACACCATATATTTT.

The gene calls are TRBV4-1 and TRBJ1-4; D remains ambiguous. This CDR3 comprises 13 residues. Looked up from germline, CDR1 is MGHRA and CDR2 is YSYEKL. Between the trimmed V and J ends, which lost 10 bases and 7 bases, there was a span of 16 bases. CDR3 amino acids: CATSNLGGEKLFF. In DNA form, the CDR3 reads TGCGCCACTTCCAACCTGGGAGGTGAAAAACTGTTTTTT.

The chain recombines TRBV2 with TRBJ1-1; 9 nucleotides line up with TRBD1. The germline gives CDR1 SNHLY, CDR2 FYNNEI. This CDR3 is 17 amino acids long. Germline trimming cut 3 bases from V and 0 bases from J; bases unmatched to any gene: 8. In nucleotides, the CDR3 is TGTGCCAGCAGTGAGGCGGACAGGGGCCTCATGAACACTGAAGCTTTCTTT. Its protein is CASSEADRGLMNTEAFF.

The chain uses TRBV15 and TRBJ1-4; TRBD1 might be the D (6 bases). The CDR3 consists of 16 residues. Germline loops: CDR1 LNHNV, CDR2 YYDKDF (reference sequence). V was pared by 1 base and J by 6 bases, with 15 bases between. The CDR3 region is CATSRVGGTLDEKLFF. CDR3 bases: TGTGCCACCAGCAGAGTGGGAGGGACACTCGATGAAAAACTGTTTTTT.

V is TRBV7-3 and J is TRBJ2-1, with D tentatively TRBD2 (5 bases). Germline CDR1 SGHTA, CDR2 FQGTGA. The CDR3 contains 16 residues. V shed 5 bases and J shed 2 bases, with 16 bases lying between them. The CDR3 region has the DNA TGTGCCAGCAGCCCCCAGGCCGGGGTTACCTACAATGAGCAGTTCTTC. Its translation: CASSPQAGVTYNEQFF.

V usage is TRBV28 and J usage is TRBJ2-1; TRBD1 agrees at 8 bases. This CDR3 comprises 13 residues. Unmatched junction bases numbered 2, after V lost 7 bases and J lost 3 bases. CDR1 and CDR2 from the germline V gene are MDHEN and SYDVKM. CDR3 nucleotides: TGTGCCAGCACTGGACAGGGCTACAATGAGCAGTTCTTC. It translates to CASTGQGYNEQFF.

V is TRBV27 and J is TRBJ1-1; 8 nucleotides line up with TRBD1. J was trimmed by 9 bases and V by 4 bases; bases with no gene match: 10. In germline, CDR1 is MNHEY, CDR2 SMNVEV (reference sequence). This CDR3 has 14 residues. The CDR3 here is CASSSGQGRPKAFF. The CDR3 bases are TGTGCCAGCAGTTCAGGACAGGGTAGACCTAAAGCTTTCTTT.

This rearrangement joins TRBV28 to TRBJ2-1; no clear D gene. V lost 3 bases, J lost 7 bases, and 16 bases lay in between. The germline CDR1 and CDR2 sequences are MDHEN and SYDVKM. The CDR3 loop spans 15 amino acids. The CDR3, as DNA: TGTGCCAGCAGTTTGAGGAGAACATACGAAAATGAGCAGTTCTTC. It yields the protein CASSLRRTYENEQFF.

This clone has only one observation. The chain couples TRBV2 to TRBJ2-2; D is undetermined. Germline-derived CDR1 and CDR2 are SNHLY and FYNNEI. This CDR3 is built from 16 residues. V was clipped by 3 bases and J by 0 bases, with 11 bases between them. CDR3 coding DNA: TGTGCCAGCAGTGATGTGGGCAGCGCGAACACCGGGGAGCTGTTTTTT. It translates to CASSDVGSANTGELFF.

V gene TRBV28 combines with J gene TRBJ1-4; 8 positions match TRBD1. This CDR3 has 14 residues. Germline-derived CDR1 and CDR2 are MDHEN and SYDVKM. V shed 7 bases and J 3 bases; nucleotides not matched to a gene: 4. Here the CDR3 DNA reads TGTGCCAGCACGGGACAGGCTCCTAATGAAAAACTGTTTTTT. Amino acids: CASTGQAPNEKLFF.

The rearrangement joins TRBV5-6 to TRBJ2-7; D is uncertain. The CDR3 spans 13 residues. Germline lookup yields CDR1 SGHDT and CDR2 YYEEEE. Between the trimmed V and J ends, which lost 0 bases and 1 base, there was a span of 5 bases. CDR3 sequence: CASSLGQSYEQYF. Here the CDR3 DNA reads TGTGCCAGCAGCTTGGGCCAGTCCTACGAGCAGTACTTC.

This rearrangement joins TRBV9 to TRBJ2-7; maybe TRBD2 (6 bases). The germline gives CDR1 SGDLS, CDR2 YYNGEE. V lost 3 bases, J lost 2 bases, and 9 bases lay in between. CDR3 length: 13 amino acids. The CDR3 loop is CASSGGVPYEQYF. CDR3 coding DNA: TGTGCCAGCAGCGGCGGGGTTCCCTACGAGCAGTACTTC.

The DNA of the CDR3 is TGTGCCAGCGGACCGGGGGAGCTCTATGGCTACACCTTC. It encodes CASGPGELYGYTF. The J gene is TRBJ1-2, the V gene TRBV6-6; D perhaps matches TRBD1 (5 bases). The CDR3 consists of 13 residues. Germline V gives CDR1 MNHNY, CDR2 SVGAGI (reference sequence). V was shortened by 8 bases and J by 4 bases, with 14 bases between the two germline ends.

This clone has only one observation. The CDR3 sequence is CASIFSPQAFF. The CDR3 DNA reads TGTGCCAGCATCTTTTCGCCCCAAGCTTTCTTT. The rearrangement links TRBV6-1 to TRBJ1-1; no clear D gene. The germline V gene has CDR1 MNHNS and CDR2 SASEGT. Trimming took 7 bases from V and 9 from J, leaving 12 bases between them. The CDR3 loop spans 11 amino acids.

This clone was counted a single time. V is TRBV27 and J is TRBJ2-3; TRBD2 agrees at 9 bases. The CDR3 consists of 15 residues. Looked up from germline, CDR1 is MNHEY and CDR2 is SMNVEV (reference sequence). J was trimmed by 2 bases and V by 3 bases; bases with no gene match: 3. CDR3 nucleotide sequence: TGTGCCAGCAGTTTGCTAGCGGGAATCACAGATACGCAGTATTTT. Protein sequence: CASSLLAGITDTQYF.

The chain joins TRBV9 to TRBJ2-7; D might be TRBD1 (6 bases). The CDR3 extends over 15 amino acids. V was pared by 4 bases and J by 1 base, with 15 bases between. Looked up from germline, CDR1 is SGDLS and CDR2 is YYNGEE. Here the CDR3 reads CASSPRTELSYEQYF. CDR3 DNA sequence: TGTGCCAGCAGCCCCCGGACAGAATTATCCTACGAGCAGTACTTC.